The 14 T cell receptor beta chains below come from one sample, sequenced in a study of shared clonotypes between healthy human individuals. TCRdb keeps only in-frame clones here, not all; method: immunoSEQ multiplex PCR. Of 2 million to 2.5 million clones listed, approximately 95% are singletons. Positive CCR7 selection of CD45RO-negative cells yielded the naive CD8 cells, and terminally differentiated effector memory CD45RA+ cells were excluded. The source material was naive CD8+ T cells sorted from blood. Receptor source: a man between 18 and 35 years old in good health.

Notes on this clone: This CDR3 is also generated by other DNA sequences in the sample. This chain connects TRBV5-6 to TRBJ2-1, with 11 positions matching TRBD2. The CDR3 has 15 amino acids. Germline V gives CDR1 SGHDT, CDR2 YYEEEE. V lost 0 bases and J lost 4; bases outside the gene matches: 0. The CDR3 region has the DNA TGTGCCAGCAGCTTGGGACTAGCGGGGTACAATGAGCAGTTCTTC. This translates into CASSLGLAGYNEQFF.

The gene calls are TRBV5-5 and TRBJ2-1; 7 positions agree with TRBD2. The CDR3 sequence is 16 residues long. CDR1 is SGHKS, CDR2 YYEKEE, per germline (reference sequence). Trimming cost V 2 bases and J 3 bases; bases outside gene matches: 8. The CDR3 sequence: CASSLPLAEIYNEQFF. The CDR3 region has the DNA TGTGCCAGCAGCTTACCCCTAGCGGAGATCTACAATGAGCAGTTCTTC.

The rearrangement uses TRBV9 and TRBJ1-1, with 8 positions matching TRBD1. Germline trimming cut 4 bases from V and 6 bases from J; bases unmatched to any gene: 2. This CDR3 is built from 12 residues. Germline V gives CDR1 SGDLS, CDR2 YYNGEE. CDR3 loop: CASSRTGSEAFF. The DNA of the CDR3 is TGTGCCAGCAGCAGGACAGGGTCTGAAGCTTTCTTT.

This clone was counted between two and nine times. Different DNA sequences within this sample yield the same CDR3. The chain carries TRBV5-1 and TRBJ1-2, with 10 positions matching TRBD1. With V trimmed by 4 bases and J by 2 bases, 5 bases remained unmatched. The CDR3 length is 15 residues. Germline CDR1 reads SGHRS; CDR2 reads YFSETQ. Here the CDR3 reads CASSPGQGVNYGYTF. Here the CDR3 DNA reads TGCGCCAGCAGCCCCGGACAGGGGGTAAACTATGGCTACACCTTC. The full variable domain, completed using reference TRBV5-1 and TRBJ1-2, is KAGVTQTPRYLIKTRGQQVTLSCSPISGHRSVSWYQQTPGQGLQFLFEYFSETQRNKGNFPGRFSGRQFSNSRSEMNVSTLELGDSALYLCASSPGQGVNYGYTFGSGTRLTVV.

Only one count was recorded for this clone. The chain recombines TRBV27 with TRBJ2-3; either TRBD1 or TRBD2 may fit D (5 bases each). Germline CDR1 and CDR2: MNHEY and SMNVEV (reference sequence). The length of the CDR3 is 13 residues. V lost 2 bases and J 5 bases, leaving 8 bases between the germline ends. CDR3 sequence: CASSLMGVDTQYF. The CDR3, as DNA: TGTGCCAGCAGTTTAATGGGGGTAGATACGCAGTATTTT.

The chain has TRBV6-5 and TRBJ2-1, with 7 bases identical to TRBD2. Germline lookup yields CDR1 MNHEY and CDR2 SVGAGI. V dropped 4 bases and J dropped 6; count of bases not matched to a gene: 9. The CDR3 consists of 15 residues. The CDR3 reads CASSSLAGVGNEQFF. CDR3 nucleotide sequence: TGTGCCAGCAGTTCCTTGGCGGGAGTCGGCAATGAGCAGTTCTTC.

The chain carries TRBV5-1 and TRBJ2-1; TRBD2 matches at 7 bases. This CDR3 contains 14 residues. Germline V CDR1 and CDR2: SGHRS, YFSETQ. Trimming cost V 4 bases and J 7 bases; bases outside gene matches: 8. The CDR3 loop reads CASSPPGGANEQFF. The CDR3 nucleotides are TGCGCCAGCAGCCCACCGGGAGGTGCTAATGAGCAGTTCTTC.

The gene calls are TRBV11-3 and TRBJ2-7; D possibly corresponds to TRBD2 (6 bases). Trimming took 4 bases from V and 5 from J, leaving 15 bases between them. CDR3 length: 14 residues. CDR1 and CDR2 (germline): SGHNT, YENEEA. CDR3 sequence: CASSSGTGVDEQYF. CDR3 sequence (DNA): TGTGCCAGCAGCTCCGGGACGGGAGTAGACGAGCAGTACTTC.

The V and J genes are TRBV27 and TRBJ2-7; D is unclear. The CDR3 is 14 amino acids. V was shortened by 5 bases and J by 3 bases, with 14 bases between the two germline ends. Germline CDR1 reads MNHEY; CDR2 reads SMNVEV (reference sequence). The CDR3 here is CASSAIPTSYEQYF. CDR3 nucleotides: TGTGCCAGCAGTGCGATACCTACAAGCTACGAGCAGTACTTC.

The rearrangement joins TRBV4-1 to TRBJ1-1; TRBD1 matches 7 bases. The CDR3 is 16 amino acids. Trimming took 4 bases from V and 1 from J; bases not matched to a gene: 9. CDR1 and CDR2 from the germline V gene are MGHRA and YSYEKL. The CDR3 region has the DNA TGCGCCAGCAGCCCTTGGACAGGACTGACGAACACTGAAGCTTTCTTT. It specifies CASSPWTGLTNTEAFF.

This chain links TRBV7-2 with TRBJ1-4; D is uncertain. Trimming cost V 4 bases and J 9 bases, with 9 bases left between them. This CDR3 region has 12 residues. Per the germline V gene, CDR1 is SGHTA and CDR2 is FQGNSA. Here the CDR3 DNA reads TGTGCCAGCAGCTCACCCCGGAAAAAACTGTTTTTT. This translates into CASSSPRKKLFF.

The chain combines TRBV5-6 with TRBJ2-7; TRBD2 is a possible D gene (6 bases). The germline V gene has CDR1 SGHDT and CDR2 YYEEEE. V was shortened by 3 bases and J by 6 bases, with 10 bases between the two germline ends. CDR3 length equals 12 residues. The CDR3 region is CASSSGGVEQYF. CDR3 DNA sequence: TGTGCCAGCAGCTCGGGCGGGGTCGAGCAGTACTTC.

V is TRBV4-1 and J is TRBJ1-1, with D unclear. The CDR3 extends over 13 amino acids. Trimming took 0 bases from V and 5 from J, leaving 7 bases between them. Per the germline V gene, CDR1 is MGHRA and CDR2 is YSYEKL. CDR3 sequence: CASSQDPWTEAFF. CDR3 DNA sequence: TGCGCCAGCAGCCAAGATCCCTGGACTGAAGCTTTCTTT.

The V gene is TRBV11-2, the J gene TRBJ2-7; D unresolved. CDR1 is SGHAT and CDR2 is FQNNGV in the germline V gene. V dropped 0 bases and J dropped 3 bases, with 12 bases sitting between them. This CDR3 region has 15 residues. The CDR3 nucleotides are TGTGCCAGCAGCTTAGAACCTAACGATTTCTACGAGCAGTACTTC. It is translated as CASSLEPNDFYEQYF. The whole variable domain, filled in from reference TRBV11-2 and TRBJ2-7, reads EAGVAQSPRYKIIEKRQSVAFWCNPISGHATLYWYQQILGQGPKLLIQFQNNGVVDDSQLPKDRFSAERLKGVDSTLKIQPAKLEDSAVYLCASSLEPNDFYEQYFGPGTRLTVT.